Sequencing of this T cell receptor beta chain was carried out in a study of PD-L1 blockade in urothelial cancer (dated by TCRdb to the late 2010s). Study-wide context: Every patient began therapy in 2014 and was given atezolizumab 1,200 mg intravenously every 3 weeks. About 85% of the 29 patients were males with bladder-origin urothelial cancer, and 18 of 29 reported a prior smoking history. Patients had an ECOG performance status of 0 or 1 and had received between 0 and 3 prior chemotherapy regimens. Blood samples were analyzed at two time points: 3 weeks after treatment start (second dose) and 6 weeks after treatment start. Blood samples gave a median of about 130,000 T cells and approximately 80,000 unique TCRs, with a median clonality of 0.080. The study, an exploratory multi-omic analysis, examined somatic, immune and clinical correlates of response to PD-L1 blockade with atezolizumab in urothelial cancer. Pretreatment tumor samples, along with matched peripheral blood serially collected before and after atezolizumab treatment, were subjected to TCR sequencing. Durable clinical benefit was defined as progression-free survival longer than 6 months, and TCR features were also tested against progression-free and overall survival. Whole exome sequencing and RNA sequencing of pretreatment tumors were performed alongside TCR sequencing in the same patients. Durable clinical benefit was achieved by nine patients but not by the remaining 20. Around 29 patients had pretreatment blood TCR-seq, approximately 24 had at least one posttreatment blood collection, and approximately 24 had tumor TCR-seq.

V is pared back by 4 bases and J by 1 base, with 15 bases lying between the germline termini. CDR1 and CDR2, per the germline V gene (reference sequence), are SGHKS and YYEKEE. The CDR3 runs 16 residues from the cysteine to the phenylalanine. The DNA shown is the 48-base CDR3, in frame from base 1. About this clone: Its cognate antigen has yet to be identified. Per-nucleotide qualities are absent, and no much larger clonotype sits a single base away.

The time point label for this specimen denotes: pretreatment peripheral blood. The cohort included 29 patients with locally advanced or metastatic urothelial carcinoma who were treated at Memorial Sloan Kettering on a trial protocol. Peripheral blood mononuclear cells were collected pretreatment and during treatment, with between 1 and 8 total time points per patient. The Qiagen DNeasy Blood extraction kit was used to purify genomic DNA from total PBMCs and tumor samples. PBMCs were collected pretreatment and during treatment, and were isolated and stored as previously described. Synthetic TCR analog templates were spiked into each PCR to estimate absolute template abundance from read counts. Using the immunoSEQ assay, TCRbeta CDR3 regions were amplified from genomic DNA with bias-controlled V and J gene primers. Rearranged TCRbeta segments were sequenced at approximately 20X coverage. The source study handled its data this way. Sequencing errors were corrected by clustering, and CDR3s were annotated against IMGT so that V, D and J genes could be assigned. Downstream analyses used only productive TCRbeta rearrangements and left out out-of-frame or stop-codon sequences. Clonality was computed as one minus Shannon entropy normalized by the log of the number of unique productive sequences. Fisher's exact test with Benjamini-Hochberg correction, using a cutoff of adjusted p below 0.01, was how clones that differed between time points or between blood and tumor were identified. Imported from immuneACCESS, the table was reduced by TCRdb to in-frame sequences with V and J called. These copies leave out some clones; in studies compared against another copy, an unresolved V gene accounts for under half, and the cause of the remainder is not known. V and J calls and clone size come straight from that table; D and trimming were deduced from the DNA. This sample holds tens of thousands of clones; about 75% were observed only once. The ten largest make up less than 5% of the sample.

Study-level results and caveats: Greater expansion of tumor-associated TCR clones in peripheral blood 3 weeks after the start of treatment was observed in patients with durable benefit (n ≈ 24, p = 0.022). Improved progression-free and overall survival was associated with having pretreatment peripheral blood TCR clonality below the median. Because the sample size was small (n of about 30) and many exploratory analyses were performed, the results are intended to be hypothesis-generating.

The sequence was collected from a man in his 70s with urothelial cancer. The receptor chain draws on TRBV5-5 and TRBJ1-5; TRBD1 is a possible D gene, resting on 5 matching bases. Sample: PBMCs, taken around atezolizumab (anti-PD-L1) treatment. Read as DNA, the sequence is TGTGCCAGCAGCACGGGGGATACGCAAAGCAATCAGCCCCAGCATTTT. Translation gives CASSTGDTQSNQPQHF. Reference TRBV5-5 and TRBJ1-5 genes cover what lies past the CDR3, so the full variable domain is DAGVTQSPTHLIKTRGQQVTLRCSPISGHKSVSWYQQVLGQGPQFIFQYYEKEERGRGNFPDRFSARQFPNYSSELNVNALLLGDSALYLCASSTGDTQSNQPQHFGDGTRLSIL.